Listed here is a single T cell receptor (beta chain). This receptor's antigen is unknown. No qualities accompany the bases; no much larger clone lies one base away. TCRbeta CDR3 regions were amplified from genomic DNA using the immunoSEQ Assay, a bias-controlled multiplex PCR. Per the authors' processing: Nucleated cell counts per sample were estimated from amplification of reference gene primers within the assay. To quantify the absolute abundance of each unique TCRbeta CDR3 rearrangement, sequence reads were collapsed and filtered. For each sample, productive Simpson clonality was calculated as the square root of Simpson's diversity index across productive rearrangements. Here the immuneACCESS table is served through TCRdb, limited to in-frame sequences with V and J called. Missing clones are a known gap in these copies; in checked studies unresolved V genes cover under half, and the rest lacks a known reason. V, J and clone size reflect that table, while D and trimming were determined from the DNA. This sample holds around 170,000 clones; 84% were observed only once. Over 9.5% of the sample lies in the top ten.

The record originates from a study of blood T cell repertoires in COVID-19 (dated by TCRdb to 2018 to 2020). General notes on the study: The collaborator samples originated in the United States, Italy and Spain and spanned the acute and convalescent phases of COVID-19. Nearly every sample came with metadata listing a de-identified subject ID, COVID-19 status, age in years and sex. The repertoires were made available in a free public database intended to serve as a resource for research on the immune response to SARS-CoV-2. The samples were drawn from two sources: the first 160 participants of the ongoing ImmuneRACE study, and over 950 subjects contributed by 6 global collaborators. Where available, HLA class I and class II types were taken from metadata supplied by the sample provider and were not determined by assay-based typing. The material from the prospective study consisted of cDNA or gDNA derived from T cells, B-cell-depleted T cells, or PBMCs. Deeply sampled blood TCRbeta repertoires from subjects exposed to, actively infected with, or recovered from COVID-19 were included in the dataset.

Overall results and qualifications from the work: The amount of clinical and demographic metadata varied by source and participant and was provided uncurated.

Relative to germline, V is 6 bases shorter and J is 7 bases shorter, with 22 bases between their ends. The CDR3 numbers 16 residues from cysteine through phenylalanine. The sequence is cut down to CDR3 DNA, 48 bases in frame from base 1. CDR1 and CDR2, looked up from the germline V gene, are MRHNA and SNTAGT. Enrolling through a virtual design, the prospective study's participants ranged in age from roughly 18 to 90 years and lived across more than 20 United States geographic areas. To assign participants to cohorts, the prospective study relied on clinical history that participants themselves reported in a screening survey and a study questionnaire. For ImmuneRACE Cohort 3, a participant was defined as recovered based on two consecutive negative NP/OP PCR tests, clearance by a healthcare professional, or resolution of symptoms. In the prospective study, whole blood, serum and a nasopharyngeal or oropharyngeal swab were collected from each participant by mobile phlebotomists. Over an approximately 2-month period, participants in the prospective study had the option of providing additional blood draws and questionnaires. Before DNA extraction, blood samples from the prospective study were shipped at room temperature or frozen.

Sequencing used PBMCs or T cells enriched from blood (not recorded which). The sequence is built from TRBV6-4 and TRBJ1-5; a weak D assignment points to TRBD1 (6 bases agree). This sequence originates from a man in his fifties who had recovered from COVID-19. The nucleotides are TGTGCCAGCAGCCAGACCACACAGGGTTTCCGGCAGCCCCAGCATTTT. Its product reads: CASSQTTQGFRQPQHF.